This entry describes one T cell receptor (beta chain). The trim removed 5 bases at V and 1 base at J, leaving 5 bases unmatched. Germline CDR1 SGHTA, CDR2 FQGNSA. CDR3 length: 15 residues. Isolation recovered at least 6.5 million PBMCs from every sample. The second PCR ran roughly 7 to 12 cycles with a sample-barcoded 5' primer and J-beta primers. A template-switch adaptor with 12 random nucleotides tagged each cDNA molecule. TCRdb used MiXCR to reprocess the 5' RACE reads, holding one entry per CDR3 protein. Here the sample spans about 1.8 million distinct CDR3 sequences, roughly 50% being singletons. This specimen belongs to a study of blood T cells in healthy people across ages.

The rearrangement joins TRBV7-2 to TRBJ1-5, with 7 positions matching TRBD1. The sequenced material came from blood. This sequence originates from a woman between 40 and 55 years old in good health. The DNA for the CDR3 is TGTGCCAGCAGCCAGACAGGGTCCAGCAATCAGCCCCAGCATTTT. This codes for CASSQTGSSNQPQHF.